The T cell receptor (beta chain) under discussion was sequenced for a study of T cell therapy after organ transplantation. Study context: T cells were expanded about two weeks with 30 CMV class I/II epitopes. Long-term post-therapy blood was drawn 20 to 29 weeks after therapy ended.

As regards this clone: What it binds is unknown.

This CDR3 is 15 amino acids long. The study, taken as a whole, reports: Effects of concurrent antirejection and antiviral medications were not evaluable.

Described time point: 20-29 weeks after completion of therapy. Clones were sequenced by immunoSEQ multiplex PCR, and TCRdb holds only the in-frame ones, with some missing. The sample yields about 2,400 clones, roughly four fifths seen once. The receptor comes from a human patient who had received a solid organ transplant and had CMV disease. Some T cells could come from the graft donor. V gene TRBV21-1 combines with J gene TRBJ2-7. TRBV21-1 is termed a pseudogene. The sequencing here drew on CD8+ T cells from blood, taken after autologous CMV-specific T cell therapy. CDR3 in amino acids: CASSPEGQISYEQYF. The DNA for the CDR3 is TGTGCCAGCTCCCCGGAGGGACAAATATCCTACGAGCAGTACTTC.